Below are 5 T cell receptor beta chains sequenced from a single sample in a study of cytomegalovirus exposure and HLA in healthy donors. The PCR employed 60 Vbeta primers together with 13 Jbeta primers. TCRdb keeps only in-frame clones here, not all; method: immunoSEQ multiplex PCR. The sample yields roughly 200,000 clones, around three quarters seen once. Sample: PBMCs. The origin of the receptors is a man aged 25 to 40 in good health and CMV-seronegative.

In its sample, this clone was seen a few times. The V and J genes are TRBV5-8 and TRBJ1-6; D is uncertain. Deletions cut 7 bases from V and 7 bases from J, with 21 bases between. Germline V lookup: CDR1 SGHTS, CDR2 YDEGEE. The CDR3 length is 16 residues. Here the CDR3 DNA reads TGTGCCAGCTTAACTGGGGAGAGACGGATAAATTCACCCCTCCACTTT. It encodes CASLTGERRINSPLHF.

This clone was seen more than once but under ten times. In the same sample, other DNA sequences code for this CDR3. This chain uses TRBV9 with TRBJ2-7, with 11 bases identical to TRBD2. The V gene end was trimmed by 4 bases and the J gene end by 2 bases; junction bases not matched to a gene: 5. The germline gives CDR1 SGDLS, CDR2 YYNGEE. This CDR3 spans 15 amino acids. CDR3 in amino acids: CASSPGTSGAYEQYF. CDR3 nucleotides: TGTGCCAGCAGCCCGGGGACTAGCGGAGCCTACGAGCAGTACTTC. Filled out from reference TRBV9 and TRBJ2-7, the complete variable domain reads DSGVTQTPKHLITATGQRVTLRCSPRSGDLSVYWYQQSLDQGLQFLIQYYNGEERAKGNILERFSAQQFPDLHSELNLSSLELGDSALYFCASSPGTSGAYEQYFGPGTRLTVT.

The rearrangement links TRBV6-1 to TRBJ2-7, with TRBD1 matching 8 bases. CDR3 length: 13 amino acids. V lost 8 bases and J lost 7; bases outside the gene matches: 10. The germline V gene has CDR1 MNHNS and CDR2 SASEGT. CDR3 nucleotides: TGTGCCAGCGTAAGGCAGGGGGCGGGTGAGCAGTACTTC. Translated, it gives CASVRQGAGEQYF.

V and J are TRBV9 and TRBJ2-2; unclear D gene. This CDR3 spans 13 amino acids. CDR1 is SGDLS, CDR2 YYNGEE, per germline. V lost 2 bases and J lost 6, with 8 bases in between. CDR3 sequence (DNA): TGTGCCAGCAGCGTTGGGCGACCCGGGGAGCTGTTTTTT. It specifies CASSVGRPGELFF.

This chain links TRBV9 with TRBJ2-3; 8 bases are shared with TRBD1. Trimming took 4 bases from V and 2 from J; bases not matched to a gene: 6. The CDR3 loop spans 15 amino acids. Germline loops: CDR1 SGDLS, CDR2 YYNGEE. The CDR3 region has the DNA TGTGCCAGCAGCCCCCGACAGGGGACCACAGATACGCAGTATTTT. As protein: CASSPRQGTTDTQYF. Combining the CDR3 with reference TRBV9 and TRBJ2-3 gives the whole variable domain DSGVTQTPKHLITATGQRVTLRCSPRSGDLSVYWYQQSLDQGLQFLIQYYNGEERAKGNILERFSAQQFPDLHSELNLSSLELGDSALYFCASSPRQGTTDTQYFGPGTRLTVL.